This T cell receptor (beta chain) stems from a study of cytomegalovirus exposure and HLA in healthy donors. The CDR3 is 15 amino acids. V lost 9 bases, J lost 11 bases, and 25 bases lay in between. Germline lookup yields CDR1 LNHDA and CDR2 SQIVND (reference sequence). 60 Vbeta and 13 Jbeta primers were used in PCR. The table came from immunoSEQ multiplex PCR; TCRdb's copy has only in-frame clones and leaves some out. There are about 180,000 clones in the sample; 65% to 85% occur only once, and around 2.2% lies in the top ten. As regards this clone: Its cognate antigen is unknown.

Study results and limitations: After further analysis at a later stage, roughly 16,000 TCR beta sequences were associated with HLA alleles at 0.05 false discovery rate. Testing in vitro showed a few CMV-associated chains specific for CMV antigens.

This sequence was found in a man aged 60 to 75 in good health and CMV-seronegative. The sample taken for sequencing was PBMCs. V gene TRBV19 combines with J gene TRBJ2-2; D perhaps matches TRBD2 (6 bases). CDR3 nucleotide sequence: TGTGCCAGCTCCTTTTCCTCGAGCGGGCGGGGAGAGCTGTTTTTT. This sequence encodes CASSFSSSGRGELFF.